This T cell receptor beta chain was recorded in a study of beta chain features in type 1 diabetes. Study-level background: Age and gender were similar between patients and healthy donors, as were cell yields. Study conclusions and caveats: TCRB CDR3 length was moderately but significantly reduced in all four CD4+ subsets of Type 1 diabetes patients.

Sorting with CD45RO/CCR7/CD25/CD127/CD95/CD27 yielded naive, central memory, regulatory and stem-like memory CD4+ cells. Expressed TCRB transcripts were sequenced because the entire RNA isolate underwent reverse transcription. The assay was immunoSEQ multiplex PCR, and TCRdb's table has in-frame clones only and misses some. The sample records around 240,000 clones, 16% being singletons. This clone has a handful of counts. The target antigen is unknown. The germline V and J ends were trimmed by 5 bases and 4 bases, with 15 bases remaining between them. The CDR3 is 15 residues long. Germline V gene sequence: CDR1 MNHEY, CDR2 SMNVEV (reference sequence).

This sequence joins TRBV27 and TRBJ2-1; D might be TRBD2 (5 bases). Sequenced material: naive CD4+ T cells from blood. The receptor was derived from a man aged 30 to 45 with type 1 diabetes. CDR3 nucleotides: TGTGCCAGCAGTCGAACGAGGGAGCGGTACAATGAGCAGTTCTTC. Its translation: CASSRTRERYNEQFF.